A selection of T cell receptor beta chains follows, all from one sample in a study of T cell responses to AZD1222 COVID-19 vaccine. Using immunoSEQ multiplex PCR, the repertoire was profiled, and TCRdb retains in-frame clones only, with some absent. This table holds around 140,000 clones. The material sequenced was peripheral blood. These receptors originate from an adult in good health. The CDR3 runs from the conserved cysteine through the conserved F or W. D genes are given only for firm matches.

>TRBJ1-4|TRBV28|-
CASSFWGPNEKLFF
TGTGCCAGCAGTTTTTGGGGACCTAATGAAAAACTGTTTTTT
>TRBJ2-1|TRBV28|-
CASLKGITDEQFF
TGTGCCAGCTTGAAGGGTATTACGGATGAGCAGTTCTTC
>TRBJ2-1|TRBV6-5|TRBD1
CASSYSGQGLHEQFF
TGTGCCAGCAGTTACTCAGGACAGGGTCTGCATGAGCAGTTCTTC
>TRBJ2-5|TRBV9|-
CASSVEVGTQYF
TGTGCCAGCAGCGTAGAGGTGGGGACCCAGTACTTC
>TRBJ2-2|TRBV5-1|-
CASSLGPNTGELFF
TGCGCCAGCAGCTTAGGGCCAAACACCGGGGAGCTGTTTTTT
>TRBJ2-2|TRBV7-8|-
CASSLGRGRNTGELFF
TGTGCCAGCAGCTTAGGGAGGGGGCGGAACACCGGGGAGCTGTTTTTT
>TRBJ1-1|TRBV7-3|-
CASSPTGRVGTEAFF
TGTGCCAGCAGCCCCACAGGAAGGGTGGGCACTGAAGCTTTCTTT
>TRBJ1-1|TRBV11-3|-
CASSLDWVAPEAFF
TGTGCCAGCAGCTTAGATTGGGTTGCACCTGAAGCTTTCTTT
>TRBJ2-5|TRBV7-3|TRBD1
CASSSSQGVETQYF
TGTGCCAGCAGCTCAAGTCAGGGGGTAGAGACCCAGTACTTC
>TRBJ1-1|TRBV12-3/TRBV12-4|-
CASGDTEAFF
TGTGCCTCCGGGGACACTGAAGCTTTCTTT
>TRBJ1-2|TRBV18|-
CASSLNIGRGEAGYTF
TGTGCCAGCTCACTAAATATTGGCAGGGGAGAGGCGGGCTACACCTTC
>TRBJ1-5|TRBV18|TRBD1
CASSPISVTGGKQPQHF
TGTGCCAGCTCACCAATCTCTGTGACAGGGGGGAAACAGCCCCAGCATTTT
>TRBJ2-1|TRBV2|-
CASRGDGNEQFF
TGTGCCAGCAGGGGGGACGGCAATGAGCAGTTCTTC
>TRBJ2-7|TRBV4-3|TRBD2
CASSQGSSGGFTYEQYF
TGCGCCAGCAGCCAAGGATCTAGCGGGGGTTTCACCTACGAGCAGTACTTC
>TRBJ1-6|TRBV4-2|TRBD1
CASSPKDRDNSPLHF
TGTGCCAGCAGCCCAAAGGACAGGGATAATTCACCCCTCCACTTT
>TRBJ1-4|TRBV7-7|-
CASSPTPSPGEKLFF
TGTGCCAGCAGCCCTACACCTTCCCCAGGTGAAAAACTGTTTTTT
>TRBJ1-2|TRBV4-1|-
CASSQGTAPMDGYTF
TGCGCCAGCAGCCAAGGGACAGCCCCAATGGATGGCTACACCTTC
>TRBJ1-1|TRBV19|-
CASNREGAGANTEAFF
TGTGCCAGTAACAGGGAGGGAGCAGGGGCAAACACTGAAGCTTTCTTT
>TRBJ2-5|TRBV9|-
CASSADLFLETQYF
TGTGCCAGCAGCGCGGACCTATTTTTGGAGACCCAGTACTTC
>TRBJ1-2|TRBV9|TRBD1
CASSSRQGADYGYTF
TGTGCCAGCAGCTCCCGACAGGGGGCCGACTATGGCTACACCTTC
>TRBJ2-1|TRBV7-3|-
CASSLSGGFNYEQFF
TGTGCCAGCAGCTTAAGTGGGGGGTTCAACTATGAGCAGTTCTTC
>TRBJ1-2|TRBV6-5|-
CASTSLVVLYGYTF
TGTGCCAGCACCTCGTTGGTGGTACTCTATGGCTACACCTTC
>TRBJ2-2|TRBV7-3|-
CASSLETGELFF
TGTGCCAGCAGCTTAGAAACCGGGGAGCTGTTTTTT
>TRBJ1-1|TRBV5-1|-
CASSLEGVNTEAFF
TGCGCCAGCAGCTTGGAAGGGGTTAACACTGAAGCTTTCTTT
>TRBJ2-5|TRBV2|-
CASTPKETQYF
TGTGCCAGCACCCCAAAAGAGACCCAGTACTTC
>TRBJ1-2|TRBV29-1|-
CSVERQANYGYTF
TGCAGCGTTGAACGCCAAGCTAACTATGGCTACACCTTC
>TRBJ1-1|TRBV10-1|-
CASSERGGVINTEAFF
TGCGCCAGCAGTGAGAGGGGTGGGGTCATCAACACTGAAGCTTTCTTT
>TRBJ1-1|TRBV7-2|-
CASSLGSGTEAFF
TGTGCCAGCAGCTTAGGAAGTGGAACTGAAGCTTTCTTT
>TRBJ1-2|TRBV10-2|-
CASSATDNYGYTF
TGCGCCAGCAGTGCAACGGATAACTATGGCTACACCTTC
>TRBJ1-1|TRBV3-1/TRBV3-2|-
CASSQLPTASGGAFF
TGTGCCAGCAGCCAACTCCCAACAGCCTCGGGGGGGGCTTTCTTT
>TRBJ2-2|TRBV2|-
CASSEVGRSTTQSYTGELFF
TGTGCCAGCAGTGAAGTAGGCAGGAGTACCACACAATCATACACCGGGGAGCTGTTTTTT
>TRBJ2-7|TRBV6-2/TRBV6-3|TRBD2
CASSYSRGGASHEQYF
TGTGCCAGCAGTTACTCCCGCGGGGGGGCTTCCCACGAGCAGTACTTC
>TRBJ2-2|TRBV11-2|TRBD1
CASSPDRAAGELFF
TGTGCCAGCAGCCCCGACAGGGCCGCCGGGGAGCTGTTTTTT
>TRBJ2-3|TRBV5-4|-
CAPGGRGIDTQYF
TGTGCCCCCGGCGGGCGAGGGATCGATACGCAGTATTTT